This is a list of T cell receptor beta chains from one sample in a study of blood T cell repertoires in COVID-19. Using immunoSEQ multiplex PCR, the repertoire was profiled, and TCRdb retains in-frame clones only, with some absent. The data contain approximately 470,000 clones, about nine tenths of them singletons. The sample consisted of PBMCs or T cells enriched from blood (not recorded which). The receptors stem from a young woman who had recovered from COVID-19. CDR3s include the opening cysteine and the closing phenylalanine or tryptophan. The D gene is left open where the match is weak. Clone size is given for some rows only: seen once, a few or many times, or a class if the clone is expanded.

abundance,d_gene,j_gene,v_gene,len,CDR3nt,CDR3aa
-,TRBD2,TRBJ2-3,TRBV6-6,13,TGTGCCAGCGGGGGACTACGCACAGATACGCAGTATTTT,CASGGLRTDTQYF
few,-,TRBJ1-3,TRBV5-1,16,TGCGCCAGCAGCTTGTCCGGACACGGGTCTGGAAACACCATATATTTT,CASSLSGHGSGNTIYF
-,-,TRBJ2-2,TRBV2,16,TGTGCCAGCAGTTCACTGGGGGGAGCGAACACCGGGGAGCTGTTTTTT,CASSSLGGANTGELFF
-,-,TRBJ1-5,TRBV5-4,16,TGTGCCAGCAGCTTGTTTTGGGCCAGGGGCCTTGAGCCCCAGCATTTT,CASSLFWARGLEPQHF
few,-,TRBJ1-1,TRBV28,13,TGTGCCAGCAGCCTCAGGGGTGGGACTGAAGCTTTCTTT,CASSLRGGTEAFF
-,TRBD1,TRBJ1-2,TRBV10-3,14,TGTGCCATCAGTGAGTCAGGGGGCGCGGGTGGCTACACCTTC,CAISESGGAGGYTF
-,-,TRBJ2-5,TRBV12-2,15,TGTGCAAGTCGCTTAGGTCAGCGGGAACAAGAGACCCAGTACTTC,CASRLGQREQETQYF
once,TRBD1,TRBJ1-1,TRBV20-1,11,TGCAGTGCTATAAGACAGGGTCAAGCTTTCTTT,CSAIRQGQAFF
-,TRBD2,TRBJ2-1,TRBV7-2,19,TGTGCCAGCAGCTTAGCGGGACTAGCGGGGGGGCGTAGGGACAATGAGCAGTTCTTC,CASSLAGLAGGRRDNEQFF
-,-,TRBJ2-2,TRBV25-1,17,TGTGCCAGCAGTGTAGCATTCTCGGTGGAGGACACCGGGGAGCTGTTTTTT,CASSVAFSVEDTGELFF
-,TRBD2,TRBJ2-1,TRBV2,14,TGTGCCAGCAGGAACCGGGGGGGCTACAATGAGCAGTTCTTC,CASRNRGGYNEQFF
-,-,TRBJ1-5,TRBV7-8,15,TGTGCCAGCACCCTGGGGGGGGGCCCCAATCAGCCCCAGCATTTT,CASTLGGGPNQPQHF
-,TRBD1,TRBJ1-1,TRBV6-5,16,TGTGCCAGCAGTTACACGGGATACAGGGGGGCCACTGAAGCTTTCTTT,CASSYTGYRGATEAFF
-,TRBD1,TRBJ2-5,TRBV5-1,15,TGCGCCAGCAGCTTGGCAGGGGGCATTGGGGAGACCCAGTACTTC,CASSLAGGIGETQYF
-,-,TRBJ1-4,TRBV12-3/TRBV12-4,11,TGTGCCAGCAGTAAGAGGGAAAAACTGTTTTTT,CASSKREKLFF
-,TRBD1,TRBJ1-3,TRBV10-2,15,TGCGCCAGCAGTGAGGGGCAGGGGGAAGGAAACACCATATATTTT,CASSEGQGEGNTIYF
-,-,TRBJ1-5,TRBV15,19,TGTGCCACCAGCAGAGGAAATCGAGGTAGGGGTGCCCGTAATCAGCCCCAGCATTTT,CATSRGNRGRGARNQPQHF
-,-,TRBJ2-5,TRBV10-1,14,TGCGCCAGCAGTGAGGGTAGCGTCGGGGAGACCCAGTACTTC,CASSEGSVGETQYF
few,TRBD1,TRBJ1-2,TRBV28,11,TGTGCCAGCAGTCTCGGACAGGGGGTTACCTTC,CASSLGQGVTF
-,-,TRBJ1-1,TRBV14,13,TGTGCCACCCTCTCCCAAGCCCACACTGAAGCTTTCTTT,CATLSQAHTEAFF
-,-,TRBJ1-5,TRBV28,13,TGTGCCAGCAGTCTTACAACAGGACGGCCCCAGCATTTT,CASSLTTGRPQHF
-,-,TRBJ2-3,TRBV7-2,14,TGTGCCAGCAGCTTAGACGGGGGGCCCAATACGCAGTATTTT,CASSLDGGPNTQYF
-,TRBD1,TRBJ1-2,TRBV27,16,TGTGCCAGCAGTAAGGGGCTCGAGGGACAGATCTATGGCTACACCTTC,CASSKGLEGQIYGYTF
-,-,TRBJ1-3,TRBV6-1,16,TGTGCCAGCAGTGAAGTGGCAGGGTCGGCTGGAAACACCATATATTTT,CASSEVAGSAGNTIYF
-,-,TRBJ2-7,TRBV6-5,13,TGTGCCAGCATGCTGGCAGGGCTGAACGAGCAGTACTTC,CASMLAGLNEQYF
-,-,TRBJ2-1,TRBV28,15,TGTGCCAGCATTCCCCAGGGTGTCTCCTACAATGAGCAGTTCTTC,CASIPQGVSYNEQFF
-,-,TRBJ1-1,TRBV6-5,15,TGTGCCAGCAGTTACACAGAAAGGGGGAACACTGAAGCTTTCTTT,CASSYTERGNTEAFF
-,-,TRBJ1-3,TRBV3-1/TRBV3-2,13,TGTGCCAGCAGCTCACACTCTGGAAACACCATATATTTT,CASSSHSGNTIYF
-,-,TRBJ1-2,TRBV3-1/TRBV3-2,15,TGTGCCAGCAGCTCTAAAACCACCTCCACCTATGGCTACACCTTC,CASSSKTTSTYGYTF
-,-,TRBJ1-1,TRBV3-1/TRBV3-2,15,TGTGCCAGCAGCCCAGACGCCGGGACTAACACTGAAGCTTTCTTT,CASSPDAGTNTEAFF
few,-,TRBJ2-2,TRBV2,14,TGTGCCAGCAGGACAGGTAAGAACACCGGGGAGCTGTTTTTT,CASRTGKNTGELFF
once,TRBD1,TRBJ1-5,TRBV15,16,TGTGCCACCAGCGGAGCTTCCGGGACAGGGTTTCAGCCCCAGCATTTT,CATSGASGTGFQPQHF
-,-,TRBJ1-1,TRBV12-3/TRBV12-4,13,TGTGCCAGCAGCCTTTCAATGAGGACTGAAGCTTTCTTT,CASSLSMRTEAFF
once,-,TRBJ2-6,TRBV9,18,TGTGCCAGCAGCGTAGCCCAGGGCCCTATCTCTGGGGCCAACGTCCTGACTTTC,CASSVAQGPISGANVLTF
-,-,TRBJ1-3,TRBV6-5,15,TGTGCCAGCAGAAGACAGTTAGACTCTGGAAACACCATATATTTT,CASRRQLDSGNTIYF
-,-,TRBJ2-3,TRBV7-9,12,TGTGCCAGCAGCTTATGGGGAGTCACGCAGTATTTT,CASSLWGVTQYF
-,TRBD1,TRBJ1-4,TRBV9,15,TGTGCCAGCAGCCAACAAGGGGGCCCGGGAGAAAAACTGTTTTTT,CASSQQGGPGEKLFF
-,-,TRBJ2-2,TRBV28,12,TGTGCCAGCACTCCCCCTACCGGGGAGCTGTTTTTT,CASTPPTGELFF
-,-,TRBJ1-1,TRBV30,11,TGTGCCTGGAGGGGACTATTGGGGGCTTTCTTT,CAWRGLLGAFF
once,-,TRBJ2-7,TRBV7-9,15,TGTGCCAGCAGCCCCCTAGGAGGGGCAACCTACGAGCAGTACTTC,CASSPLGGATYEQYF
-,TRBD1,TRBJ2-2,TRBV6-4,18,TGTGCCAGCAGTGACTCCGCAGGGGGCGTTGGGAAGGCCGGGGAGCTGTTTTTT,CASSDSAGGVGKAGELFF
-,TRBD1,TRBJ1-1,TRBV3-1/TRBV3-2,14,TGTGCCAGCAGCCTCCGGACAGGGCGAACTGAAGCTTTCTTT,CASSLRTGRTEAFF
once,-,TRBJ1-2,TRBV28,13,TGTGCCAGCAGTGCCGGCAGGGTCTATGGCTACACCTTC,CASSAGRVYGYTF
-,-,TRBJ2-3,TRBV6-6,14,TGTGCCAGCAGGAACGCCGGAGGGTTCGATACGCAGTATTTT,CASRNAGGFDTQYF
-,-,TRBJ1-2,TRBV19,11,TGTGCCAGTAGGGCAGGGCACGGCTACACCTTC,CASRAGHGYTF
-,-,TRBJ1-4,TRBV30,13,TGTGCCTGGAGTCTCAGCGCTAATGAAAAACTGTTTTTT,CAWSLSANEKLFF
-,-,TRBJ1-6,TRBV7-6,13,TGTGCCAGCTCCAGCTCCTATAATTCACCCCTCCACTTT,CASSSSYNSPLHF
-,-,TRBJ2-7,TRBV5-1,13,TGCGCCAGCAGCCGCGGACAGACCTACGAGCAGTACTTC,CASSRGQTYEQYF
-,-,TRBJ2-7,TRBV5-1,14,TGCGCCAGCAGCTTGCAGGGGTCGAACTACGAGCAGTACTTC,CASSLQGSNYEQYF
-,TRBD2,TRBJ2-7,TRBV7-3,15,TGTGCCAGCAGCTTAAGCGGGGGACCTCCCTACGAGCAGTACTTC,CASSLSGGPPYEQYF
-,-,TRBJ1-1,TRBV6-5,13,TGTGCCAGCAGGCTAGACAGGAACACTGAAGCTTTCTTT,CASRLDRNTEAFF
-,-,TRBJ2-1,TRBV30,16,TGTGCCTGGAGATTGTATGGGAGCGATCAAAACAATGAGCAGTTCTTC,CAWRLYGSDQNNEQFF
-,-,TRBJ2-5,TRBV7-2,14,TGTGCCAGCAGTTCCCGGGACTACCAAGAGACCCAGTACTTC,CASSSRDYQETQYF
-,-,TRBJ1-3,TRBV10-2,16,TGCGCCAGCAGTCCCGGGACACTTGGCTCTGGAAACACCATATATTTT,CASSPGTLGSGNTIYF
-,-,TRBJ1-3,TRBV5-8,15,TGTGCCAGCAGCTGGCTCGCGGGCTCTGGAAACACCATATATTTT,CASSWLAGSGNTIYF
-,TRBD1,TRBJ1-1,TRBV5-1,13,TGCGCCAGCAGCTTGGGGCAGGGGGGTGAAGCTTTCTTT,CASSLGQGGEAFF